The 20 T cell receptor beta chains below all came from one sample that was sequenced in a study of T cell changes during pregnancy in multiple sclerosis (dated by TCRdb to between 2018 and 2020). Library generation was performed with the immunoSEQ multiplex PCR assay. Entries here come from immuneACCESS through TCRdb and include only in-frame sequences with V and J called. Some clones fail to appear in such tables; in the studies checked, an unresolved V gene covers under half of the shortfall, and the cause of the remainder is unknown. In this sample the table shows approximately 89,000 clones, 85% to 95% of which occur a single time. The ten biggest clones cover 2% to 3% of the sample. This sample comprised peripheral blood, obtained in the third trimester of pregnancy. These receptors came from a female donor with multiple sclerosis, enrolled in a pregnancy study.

The CDR3 here is CASRPITSGTEGYEQYF. The CDR3 DNA reads TGTGCCAGCAGGCCGATTACATCCGGGACAGAAGGCTACGAGCAGTACTTC. The V and J genes are TRBV2 and TRBJ2-7, with 7 bases aligning to TRBD1. CDR1 and CDR2 (germline): SNHLY, FYNNEI. This CDR3 has 17 residues. V lost 6 bases to trimming and J lost 3 bases; unmatched junction nucleotides: 17.

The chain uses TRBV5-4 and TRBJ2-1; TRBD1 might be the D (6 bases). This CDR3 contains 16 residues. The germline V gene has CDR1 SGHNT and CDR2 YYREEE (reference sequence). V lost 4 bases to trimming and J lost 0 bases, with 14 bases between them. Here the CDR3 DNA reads TGTGCCAGCAGCCTGGGGACACCCTCCTCCTACAATGAGCAGTTCTTC. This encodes CASSLGTPSSYNEQFF.

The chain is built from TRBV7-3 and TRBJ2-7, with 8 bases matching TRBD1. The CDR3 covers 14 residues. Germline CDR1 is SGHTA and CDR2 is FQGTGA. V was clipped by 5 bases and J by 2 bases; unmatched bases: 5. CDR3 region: CASSEGQATYEQYF. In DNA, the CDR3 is TGTGCCAGCAGCGAGGGACAGGCAACCTACGAGCAGTACTTC. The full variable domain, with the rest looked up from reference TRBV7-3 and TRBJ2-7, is GAGVSQTPSNKVTEKGKYVELRCDPISGHTALYWYRQSLGQGPEFLIYFQGTGAADDSGLPNDRFFAVRPEGSVSTLKIQRTERGDSAVYLCASSEGQATYEQYFGPGTRLTVT.

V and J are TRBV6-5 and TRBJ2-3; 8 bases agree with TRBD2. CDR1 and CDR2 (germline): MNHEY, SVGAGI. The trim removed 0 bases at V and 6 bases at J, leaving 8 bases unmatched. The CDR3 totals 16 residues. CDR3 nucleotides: TGTGCCAGCAGTTACTCGGGCGGGGGGACGGGGGATACGCAGTATTTT. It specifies CASSYSGGGTGDTQYF.

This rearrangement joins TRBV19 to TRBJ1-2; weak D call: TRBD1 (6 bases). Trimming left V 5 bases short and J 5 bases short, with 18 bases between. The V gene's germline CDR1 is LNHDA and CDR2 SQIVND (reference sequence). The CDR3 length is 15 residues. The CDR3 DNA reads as TGTGCCAGTAGTGCCATGTCCGCGGGGGCGTATGGCTACACCTTC. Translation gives CASSAMSAGAYGYTF.

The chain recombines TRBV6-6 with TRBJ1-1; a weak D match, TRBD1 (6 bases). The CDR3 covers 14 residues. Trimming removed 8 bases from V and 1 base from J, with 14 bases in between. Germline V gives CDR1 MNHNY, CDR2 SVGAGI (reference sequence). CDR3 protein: CASGEGGENTEAFF. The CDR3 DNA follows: TGTGCCAGCGGGGAGGGGGGTGAGAACACTGAAGCTTTCTTT.

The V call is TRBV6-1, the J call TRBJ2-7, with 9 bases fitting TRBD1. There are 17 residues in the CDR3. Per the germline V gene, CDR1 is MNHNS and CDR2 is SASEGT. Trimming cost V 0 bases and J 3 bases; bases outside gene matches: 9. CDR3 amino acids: CASSEAGTGRRFYEQYF. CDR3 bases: TGTGCCAGCAGTGAAGCGGGGACAGGGAGAAGGTTCTACGAGCAGTACTTC.

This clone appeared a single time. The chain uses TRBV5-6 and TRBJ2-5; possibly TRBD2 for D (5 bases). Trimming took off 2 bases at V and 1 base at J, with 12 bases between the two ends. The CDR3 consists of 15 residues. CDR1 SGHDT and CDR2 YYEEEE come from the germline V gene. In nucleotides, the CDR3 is TGTGCCAGCAGCTTTATTGGGAGAGGCCAAGAGACCCAGTACTTC. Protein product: CASSFIGRGQETQYF.

CDR3 in amino acids: CASSSRGFTHEQYF. The CDR3 DNA reads TGTGCCAGCAGTTCCAGGGGTTTCACCCACGAGCAGTACTTC. V and J are TRBV27 and TRBJ2-7, with D perhaps matching TRBD1 (6 bases). The CDR3 is 14 amino acids. V lost 4 bases, J lost 5 bases, and 15 bases lay in between. The germline gives CDR1 MNHEY, CDR2 SMNVEV (reference sequence).

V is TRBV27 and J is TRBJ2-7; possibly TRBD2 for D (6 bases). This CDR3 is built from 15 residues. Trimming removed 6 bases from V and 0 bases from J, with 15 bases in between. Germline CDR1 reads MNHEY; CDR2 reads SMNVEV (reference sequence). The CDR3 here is CASSPIASDSYEQYF. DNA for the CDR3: TGTGCCAGCAGCCCCATCGCTAGCGACTCCTACGAGCAGTACTTC.

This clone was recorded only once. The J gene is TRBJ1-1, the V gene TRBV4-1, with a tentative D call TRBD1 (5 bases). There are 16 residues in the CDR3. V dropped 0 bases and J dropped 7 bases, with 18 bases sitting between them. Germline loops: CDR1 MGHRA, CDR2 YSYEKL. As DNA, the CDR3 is TGCGCCAGCAGCCAAGAACTGCTGGGCAGGGTCGGTGAAGCTTTCTTT. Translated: CASSQELLGRVGEAFF.

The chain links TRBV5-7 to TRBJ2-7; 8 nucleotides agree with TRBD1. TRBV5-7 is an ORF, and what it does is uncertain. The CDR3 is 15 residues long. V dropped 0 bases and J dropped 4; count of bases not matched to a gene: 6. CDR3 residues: CASSLVQGARYEQYF. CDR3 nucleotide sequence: TGTGCCAGCAGCTTGGTTCAGGGGGCGCGTTACGAGCAGTACTTC.

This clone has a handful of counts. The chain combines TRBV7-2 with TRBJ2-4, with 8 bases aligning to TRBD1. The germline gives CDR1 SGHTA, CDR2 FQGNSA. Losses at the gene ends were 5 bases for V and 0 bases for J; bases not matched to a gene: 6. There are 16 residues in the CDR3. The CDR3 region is CASSPQGALAKNIQYF. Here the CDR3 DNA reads TGTGCCAGCAGCCCGCAGGGGGCCCTAGCCAAAAACATTCAGTACTTC. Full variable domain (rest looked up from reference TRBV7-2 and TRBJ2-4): GAGVSQSPSNKVTEKGKDVELRCDPISGHTALYWYRQSLGQGLEFLIYFQGNSAPDKSGLPSDRFSAERTGGSVSTLTIQRTQQEDSAVYLCASSPQGALAKNIQYFGAGTRLSVL.

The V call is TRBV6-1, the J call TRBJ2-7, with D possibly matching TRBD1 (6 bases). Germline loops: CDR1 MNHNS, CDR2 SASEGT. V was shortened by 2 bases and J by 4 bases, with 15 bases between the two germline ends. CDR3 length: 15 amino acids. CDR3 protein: CASSERAQGFYEQYF. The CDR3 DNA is TGTGCCAGCAGTGAAAGGGCACAGGGTTTTTACGAGCAGTACTTC.

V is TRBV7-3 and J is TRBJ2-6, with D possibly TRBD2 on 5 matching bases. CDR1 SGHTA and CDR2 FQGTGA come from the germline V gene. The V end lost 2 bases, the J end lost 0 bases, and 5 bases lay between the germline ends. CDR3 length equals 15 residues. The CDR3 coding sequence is TGTGCCAGCAGCTTAGGAGGCTCTGGGGCCAACGTCCTGACTTTC. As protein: CASSLGGSGANVLTF.

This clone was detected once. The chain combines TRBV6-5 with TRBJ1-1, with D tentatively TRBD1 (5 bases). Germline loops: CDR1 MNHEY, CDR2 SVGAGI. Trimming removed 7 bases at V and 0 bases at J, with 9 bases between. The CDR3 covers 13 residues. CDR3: CASKDNLNTEAFF. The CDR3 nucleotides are TGTGCCAGCAAGGACAACTTGAACACTGAAGCTTTCTTT.

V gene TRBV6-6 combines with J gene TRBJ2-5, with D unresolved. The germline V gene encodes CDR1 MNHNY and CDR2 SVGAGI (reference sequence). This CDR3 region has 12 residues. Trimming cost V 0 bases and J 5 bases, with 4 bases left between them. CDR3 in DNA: TGTGCCAGCAGTTACTCGCGTGAGACCCAGTACTTC. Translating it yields CASSYSRETQYF.

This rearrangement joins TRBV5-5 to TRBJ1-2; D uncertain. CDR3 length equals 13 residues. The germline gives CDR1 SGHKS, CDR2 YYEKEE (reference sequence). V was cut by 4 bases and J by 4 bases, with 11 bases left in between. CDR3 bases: TGTGCCAGCAGCGTGGACCCGGGCTATGGCTACACCTTC. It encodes CASSVDPGYGYTF.

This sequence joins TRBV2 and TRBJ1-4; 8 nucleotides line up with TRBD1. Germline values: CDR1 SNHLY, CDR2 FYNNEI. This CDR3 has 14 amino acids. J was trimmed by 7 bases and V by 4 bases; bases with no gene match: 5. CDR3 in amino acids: CASSGGTGREKLFF. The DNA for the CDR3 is TGTGCCAGCAGTGGCGGGACAGGACGTGAAAAACTGTTTTTT.

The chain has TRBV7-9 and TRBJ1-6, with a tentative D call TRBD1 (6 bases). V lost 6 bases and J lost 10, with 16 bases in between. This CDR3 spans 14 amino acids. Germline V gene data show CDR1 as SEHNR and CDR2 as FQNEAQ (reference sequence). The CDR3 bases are TGTGCCAGCAGTTTAAGCTCCAGGGGATCACCCCTCCACTTT. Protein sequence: CASSLSSRGSPLHF.